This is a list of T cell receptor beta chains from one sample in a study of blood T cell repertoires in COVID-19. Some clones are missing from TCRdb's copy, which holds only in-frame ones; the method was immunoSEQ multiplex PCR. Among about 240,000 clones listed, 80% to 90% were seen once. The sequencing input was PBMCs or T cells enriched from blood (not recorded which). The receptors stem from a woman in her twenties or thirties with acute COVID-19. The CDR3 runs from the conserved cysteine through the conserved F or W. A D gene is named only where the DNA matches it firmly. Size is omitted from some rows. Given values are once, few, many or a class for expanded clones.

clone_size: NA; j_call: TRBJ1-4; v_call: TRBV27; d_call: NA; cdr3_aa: CASSLSAWNEKLFF; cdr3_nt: TGTGCCAGCAGTTTATCGGCTTGGAATGAAAAACTGTTTTTT
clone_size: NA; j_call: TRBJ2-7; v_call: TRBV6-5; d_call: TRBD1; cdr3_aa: CASSYSGTGNYEQYF; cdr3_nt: TGTGCCAGCAGTTATTCCGGGACAGGGAACTACGAGCAGTACTTC
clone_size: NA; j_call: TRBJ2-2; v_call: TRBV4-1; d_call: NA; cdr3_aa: CASSPHRDTGELFF; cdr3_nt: TGCGCCAGCAGCCCGCACAGGGACACCGGGGAGCTGTTTTTT
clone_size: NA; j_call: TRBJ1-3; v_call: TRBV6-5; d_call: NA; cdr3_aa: CASSYSNRAGNTIYF; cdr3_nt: TGTGCCAGCAGTTACTCGAACAGGGCTGGAAACACCATATATTTT
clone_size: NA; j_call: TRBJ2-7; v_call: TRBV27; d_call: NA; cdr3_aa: CASSLLGLNYEQYF; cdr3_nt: TGTGCCAGCAGTTTGCTTGGACTAAACTACGAGCAGTACTTC
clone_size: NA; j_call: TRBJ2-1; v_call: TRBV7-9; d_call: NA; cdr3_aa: CASSPNPEQFF; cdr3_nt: TGTGCCAGCAGCCCCAATCCTGAGCAGTTCTTC
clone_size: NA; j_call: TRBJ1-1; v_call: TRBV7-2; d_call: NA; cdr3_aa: CASSLAPQTVSVNTEAFF; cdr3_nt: TGTGCCAGCAGCTTAGCTCCCCAGACAGTGAGCGTGAACACTGAAGCTTTCTTT
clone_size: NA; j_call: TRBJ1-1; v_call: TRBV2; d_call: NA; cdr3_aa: CASSGHRDENTEAFF; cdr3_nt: TGTGCCAGCAGCGGACATAGGGATGAGAACACTGAAGCTTTCTTT
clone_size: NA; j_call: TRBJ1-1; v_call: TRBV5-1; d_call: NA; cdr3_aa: CASKRPQTNTEAFF; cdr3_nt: TGCGCCAGCAAGCGGCCGCAAACGAACACTGAAGCTTTCTTT
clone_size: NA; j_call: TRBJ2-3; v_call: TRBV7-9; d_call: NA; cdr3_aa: CASSLVGAPDTQYF; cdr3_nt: TGTGCCAGCAGCTTAGTGGGGGCCCCAGATACGCAGTATTTT
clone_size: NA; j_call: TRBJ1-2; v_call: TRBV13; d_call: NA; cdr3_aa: CASSLAFFGRRGSDGYTF; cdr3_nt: TGTGCCAGCAGCTTAGCCTTTTTTGGACGACGCGGGTCGGACGGCTACACCTTC
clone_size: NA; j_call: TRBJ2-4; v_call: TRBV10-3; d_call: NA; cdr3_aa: CAISEQQGIGAKNIQYF; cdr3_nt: TGTGCCATCAGTGAACAACAGGGAATTGGTGCCAAAAACATTCAGTACTTC
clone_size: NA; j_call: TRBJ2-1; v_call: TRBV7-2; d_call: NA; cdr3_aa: CASSLAREEFF; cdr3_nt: TGTGCCAGCAGCTTAGCAAGAGAGGAGTTCTTC
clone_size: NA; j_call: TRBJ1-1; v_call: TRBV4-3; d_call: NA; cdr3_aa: CASSQSLVSGEVNTEAFF; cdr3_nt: TGCGCCAGCAGCCAAAGCCTTGTTTCCGGTGAGGTGAACACTGAAGCTTTCTTT
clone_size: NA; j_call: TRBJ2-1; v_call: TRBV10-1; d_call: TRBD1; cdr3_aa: CASSGPSGQGSYNEQFF; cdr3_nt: TGCGCCAGCAGTGGTCCTTCGGGACAGGGGTCCTACAATGAGCAGTTCTTC
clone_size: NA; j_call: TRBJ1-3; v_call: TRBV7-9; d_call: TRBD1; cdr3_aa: CASSSGRDRDYGNTIYF; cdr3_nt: TGTGCCAGCAGCTCCGGCCGGGACAGGGACTATGGAAACACCATATATTTT
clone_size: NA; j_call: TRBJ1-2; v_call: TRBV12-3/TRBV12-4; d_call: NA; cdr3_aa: CASSQTPNYGYTF; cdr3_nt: TGTGCCAGCAGCCAGACACCGAACTATGGCTACACCTTC
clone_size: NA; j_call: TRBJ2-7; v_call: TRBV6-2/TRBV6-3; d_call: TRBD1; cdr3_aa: CASSLSGTGAEQYF; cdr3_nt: TGTGCCAGCAGTTTATCCGGGACAGGGGCCGAGCAGTACTTC
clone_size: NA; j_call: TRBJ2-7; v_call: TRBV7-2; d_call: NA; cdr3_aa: CASSFASAYEQYF; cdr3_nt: TGTGCCAGCAGCTTTGCTAGCGCCTACGAGCAGTACTTC
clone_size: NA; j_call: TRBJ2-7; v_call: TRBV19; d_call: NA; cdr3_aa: CASSIEPQDEQYF; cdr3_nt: TGTGCCAGTAGTATCGAACCGCAGGACGAGCAGTACTTC
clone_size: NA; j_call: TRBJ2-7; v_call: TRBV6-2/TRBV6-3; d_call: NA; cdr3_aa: CASSYSASSDSSYEQYF; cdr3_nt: TGTGCCAGCAGTTATTCAGCCTCTTCGGACAGCTCCTACGAGCAGTACTTC
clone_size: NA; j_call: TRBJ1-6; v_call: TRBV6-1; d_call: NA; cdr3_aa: CASRRDNNSPLHF; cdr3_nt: TGTGCCAGCAGGAGGGATAATAATTCACCCCTCCACTTT
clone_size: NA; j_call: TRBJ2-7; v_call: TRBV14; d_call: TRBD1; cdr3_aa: CASGGTGSYEQYF; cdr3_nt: TGTGCCAGCGGGGGGACAGGGAGCTACGAGCAGTACTTC
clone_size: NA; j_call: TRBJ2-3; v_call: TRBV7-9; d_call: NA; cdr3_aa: CASSYSTARGTDTQYF; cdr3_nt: TGTGCCAGCAGCTACTCAACTGCCAGGGGAACAGATACGCAGTATTTT
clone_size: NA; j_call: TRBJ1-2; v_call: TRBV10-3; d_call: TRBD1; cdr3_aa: CAIDPTGDYGYTF; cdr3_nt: TGTGCCATCGATCCGACAGGGGACTATGGCTACACCTTC
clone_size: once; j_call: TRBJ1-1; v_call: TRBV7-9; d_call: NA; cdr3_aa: CASSLEGTRNTAFF; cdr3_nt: TGTGCCAGCAGCTTAGAAGGGACAAGGAATACAGCTTTCTTT
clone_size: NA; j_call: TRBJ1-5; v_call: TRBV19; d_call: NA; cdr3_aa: CASSIGHGTNQPQHF; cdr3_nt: TGTGCCAGTAGTATTGGGCATGGTACCAATCAGCCCCAGCATTTT
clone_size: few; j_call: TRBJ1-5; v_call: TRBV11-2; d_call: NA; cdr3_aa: CASSLSDRNQPQHF; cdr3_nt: TGTGCCAGCAGCCTCTCGGACAGAAATCAGCCCCAGCATTTT
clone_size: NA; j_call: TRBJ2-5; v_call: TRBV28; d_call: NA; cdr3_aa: CASISAQVEGTQYF; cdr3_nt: TGTGCCAGCATCTCGGCACAGGTCGAAGGGACCCAGTACTTC
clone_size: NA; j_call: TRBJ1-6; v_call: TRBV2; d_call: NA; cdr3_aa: CASSGSLSVTPLHF; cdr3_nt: TGTGCCAGCAGTGGGTCGTTAAGCGTAACACCCCTCCACTTT
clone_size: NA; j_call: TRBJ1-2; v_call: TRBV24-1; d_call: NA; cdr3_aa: CATSDPDIGYTF; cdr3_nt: TGTGCCACCAGTGACCCTGACATTGGCTACACCTTC
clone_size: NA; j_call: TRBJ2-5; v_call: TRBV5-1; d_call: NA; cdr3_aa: CASSLASRQRSVTQYF; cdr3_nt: TGCGCCAGCAGCTTGGCCTCCCGACAGAGAAGCGTGACCCAGTACTTC
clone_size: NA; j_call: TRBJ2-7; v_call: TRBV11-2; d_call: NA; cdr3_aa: CASSDRGQAGGEQYF; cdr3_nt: TGTGCCAGCAGCGACCGTGGACAGGCCGGGGGAGAGCAGTACTTC
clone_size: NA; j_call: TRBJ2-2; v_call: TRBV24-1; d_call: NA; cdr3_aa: CATSTGQTNTGELFF; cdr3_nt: TGTGCCACCAGTACGGGACAAACGAACACCGGGGAGCTGTTTTTT
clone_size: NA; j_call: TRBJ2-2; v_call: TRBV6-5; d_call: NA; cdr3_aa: CASSYSRTKGTGELFF; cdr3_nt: TGTGCCAGCAGTTACTCCCGGACTAAGGGCACCGGGGAGCTGTTTTTT
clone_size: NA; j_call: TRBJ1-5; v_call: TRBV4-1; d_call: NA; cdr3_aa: CASSQRQTSNQPQHF; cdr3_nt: TGCGCCAGCAGCCAGAGACAGACTAGCAATCAGCCCCAGCATTTT
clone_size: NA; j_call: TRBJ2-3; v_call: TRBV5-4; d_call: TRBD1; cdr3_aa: CASSSHRGPSTDTQYF; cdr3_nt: TGTGCCAGCAGCTCACACAGGGGGCCCTCCACAGATACGCAGTATTTT
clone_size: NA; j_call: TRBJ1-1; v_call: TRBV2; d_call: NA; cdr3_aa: CASSVQVTNTEAFF; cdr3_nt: TGTGCCAGCAGTGTACAGGTTACCAACACTGAAGCTTTCTTT
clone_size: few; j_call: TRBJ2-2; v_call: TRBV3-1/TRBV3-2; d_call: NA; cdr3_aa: CASSQMIGDTGELFF; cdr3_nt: TGTGCCAGCAGTCAAATGATAGGGGACACCGGGGAGCTGTTTTTT
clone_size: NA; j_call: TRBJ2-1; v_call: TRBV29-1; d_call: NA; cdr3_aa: CSALSDRNNEQFF; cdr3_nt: TGCAGCGCCCTTTCGGACAGAAACAATGAGCAGTTCTTC
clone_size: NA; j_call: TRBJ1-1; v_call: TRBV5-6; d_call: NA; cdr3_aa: CASSRNTEAFF; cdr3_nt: TGTGCCAGCAGCCGGAACACTGAAGCTTTCTTT
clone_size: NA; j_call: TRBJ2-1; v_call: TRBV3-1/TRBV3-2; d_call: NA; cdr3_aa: CASSQDIGGTTVNEQFF; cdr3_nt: TGTGCCAGCAGCCAAGATATCGGGGGGACAACGGTCAATGAGCAGTTCTTC
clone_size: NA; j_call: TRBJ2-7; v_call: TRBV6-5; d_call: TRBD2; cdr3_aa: CASSYGAGRGYEQYF; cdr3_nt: TGTGCCAGCAGTTACGGCGCGGGGAGGGGTTACGAGCAGTACTTC
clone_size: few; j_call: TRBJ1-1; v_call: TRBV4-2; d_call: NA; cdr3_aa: CASSPPIRQNTEAFF; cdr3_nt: TGTGCCAGCAGCCCCCCTATTCGACAGAACACTGAAGCTTTCTTT
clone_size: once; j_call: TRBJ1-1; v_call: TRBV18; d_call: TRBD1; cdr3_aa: CASSPRTGATEAFF; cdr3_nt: TGTGCCAGCTCACCTAGAACAGGGGCCACTGAAGCTTTCTTT
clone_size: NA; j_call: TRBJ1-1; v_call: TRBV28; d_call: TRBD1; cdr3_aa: CATSEGGQGANTEAFF; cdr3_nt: TGTGCGACCTCCGAGGGGGGACAGGGGGCCAACACTGAAGCTTTCTTT